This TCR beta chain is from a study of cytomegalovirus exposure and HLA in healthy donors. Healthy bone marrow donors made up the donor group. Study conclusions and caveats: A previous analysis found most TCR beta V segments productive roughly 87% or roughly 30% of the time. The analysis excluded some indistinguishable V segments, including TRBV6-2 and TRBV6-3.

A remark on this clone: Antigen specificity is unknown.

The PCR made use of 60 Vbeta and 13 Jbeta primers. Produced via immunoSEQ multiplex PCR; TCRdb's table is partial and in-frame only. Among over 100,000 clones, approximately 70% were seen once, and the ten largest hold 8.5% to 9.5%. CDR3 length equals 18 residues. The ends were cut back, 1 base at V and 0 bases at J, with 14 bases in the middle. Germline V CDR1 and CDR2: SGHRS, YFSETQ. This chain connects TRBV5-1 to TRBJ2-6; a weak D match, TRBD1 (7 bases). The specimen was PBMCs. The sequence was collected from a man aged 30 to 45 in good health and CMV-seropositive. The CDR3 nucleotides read TGCGCCAGCAGCTTGTTAGCAGGGGGGTCCTCTGGGGCCAACGTCCTGACTTTC. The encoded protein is CASSLLAGGSSGANVLTF.